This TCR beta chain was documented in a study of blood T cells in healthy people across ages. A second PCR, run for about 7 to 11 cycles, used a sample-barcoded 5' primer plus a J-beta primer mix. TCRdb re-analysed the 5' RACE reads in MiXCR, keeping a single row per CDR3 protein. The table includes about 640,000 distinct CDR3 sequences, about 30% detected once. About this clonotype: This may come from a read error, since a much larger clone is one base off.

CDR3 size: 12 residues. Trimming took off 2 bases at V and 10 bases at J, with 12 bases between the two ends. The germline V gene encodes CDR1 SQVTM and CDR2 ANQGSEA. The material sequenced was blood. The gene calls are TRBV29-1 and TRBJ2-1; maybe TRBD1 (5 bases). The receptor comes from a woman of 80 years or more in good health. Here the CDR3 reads CSVEQDTYEQFF. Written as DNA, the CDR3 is TGCAGCGTTGAACAGGACACGTACGAGCAGTTCTTC.